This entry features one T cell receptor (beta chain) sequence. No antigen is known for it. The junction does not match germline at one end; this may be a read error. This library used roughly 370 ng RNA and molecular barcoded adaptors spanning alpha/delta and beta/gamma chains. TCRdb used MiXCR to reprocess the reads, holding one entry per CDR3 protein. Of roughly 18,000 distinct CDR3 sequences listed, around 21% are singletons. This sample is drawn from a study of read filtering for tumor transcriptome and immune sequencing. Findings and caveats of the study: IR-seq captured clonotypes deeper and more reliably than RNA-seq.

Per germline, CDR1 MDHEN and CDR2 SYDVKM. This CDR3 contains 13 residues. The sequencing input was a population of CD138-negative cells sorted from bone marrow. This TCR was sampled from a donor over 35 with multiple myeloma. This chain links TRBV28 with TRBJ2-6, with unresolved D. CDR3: CASKRSEANVLTF. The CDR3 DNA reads TGTGCCAGCAAGCGTTCTGAGGCCAACGTCCTGACCTTC.